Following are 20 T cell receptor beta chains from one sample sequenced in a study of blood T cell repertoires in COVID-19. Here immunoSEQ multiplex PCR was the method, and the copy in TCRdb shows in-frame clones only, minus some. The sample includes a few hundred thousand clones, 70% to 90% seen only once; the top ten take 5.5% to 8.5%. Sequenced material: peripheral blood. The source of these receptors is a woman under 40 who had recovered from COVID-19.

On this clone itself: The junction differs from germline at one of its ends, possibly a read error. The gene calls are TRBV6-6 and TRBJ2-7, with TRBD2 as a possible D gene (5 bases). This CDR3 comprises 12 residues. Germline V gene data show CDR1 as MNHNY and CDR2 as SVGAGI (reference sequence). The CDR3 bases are TGTGCCAGCAGTTACGAAGGGCGGGCAGCCCCCTTC. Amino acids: CASSYEGRAAPF.

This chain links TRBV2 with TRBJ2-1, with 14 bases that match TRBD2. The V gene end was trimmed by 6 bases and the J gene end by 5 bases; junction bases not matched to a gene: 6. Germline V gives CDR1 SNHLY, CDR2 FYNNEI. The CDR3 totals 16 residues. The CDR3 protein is CASRTTTSGGDNEQFF. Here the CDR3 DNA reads TGTGCCAGCAGAACAACGACTAGCGGGGGGGACAATGAGCAGTTCTTC. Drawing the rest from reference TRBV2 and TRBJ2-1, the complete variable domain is EPEVTQTPSHQVTQMGQEVILRCVPISNHLYFYWYRQILGQKVEFLVSFYNNEISEKSEIFDDQFSVERPDGSNFTLKIRSTKLEDSAMYFCASRTTTSGGDNEQFFGPGTRLTVL.

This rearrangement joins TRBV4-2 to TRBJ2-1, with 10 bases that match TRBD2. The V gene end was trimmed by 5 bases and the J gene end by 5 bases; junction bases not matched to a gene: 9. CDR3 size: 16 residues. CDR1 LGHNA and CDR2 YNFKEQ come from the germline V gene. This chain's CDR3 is CASSSRTSGYNNEQFF. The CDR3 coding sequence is TGTGCCAGCAGCTCACGGACTAGCGGATACAACAATGAGCAGTTCTTC.

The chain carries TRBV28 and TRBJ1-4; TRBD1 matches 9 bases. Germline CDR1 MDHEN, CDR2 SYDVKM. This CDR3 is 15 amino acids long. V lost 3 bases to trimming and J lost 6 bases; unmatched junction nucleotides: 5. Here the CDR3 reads CASSFPGQGHEKLFF. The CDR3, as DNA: TGTGCCAGCAGTTTCCCGGGACAGGGTCATGAAAAACTGTTTTTT.

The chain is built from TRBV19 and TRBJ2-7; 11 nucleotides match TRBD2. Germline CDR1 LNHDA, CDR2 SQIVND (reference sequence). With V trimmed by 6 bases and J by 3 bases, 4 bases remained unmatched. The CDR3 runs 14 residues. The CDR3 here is CASSKGLADYEQYF. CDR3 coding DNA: TGTGCCAGTAGCAAGGGACTAGCGGACTACGAGCAGTACTTC.

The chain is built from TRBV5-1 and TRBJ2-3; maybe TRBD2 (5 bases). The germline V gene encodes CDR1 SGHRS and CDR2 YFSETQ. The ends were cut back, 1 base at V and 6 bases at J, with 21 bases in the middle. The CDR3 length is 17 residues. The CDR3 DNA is TGCGCCAGCAGCTTGAGGCCAGCGATTGGGAGTTCGGATACGCAGTATTTT. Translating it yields CASSLRPAIGSSDTQYF.

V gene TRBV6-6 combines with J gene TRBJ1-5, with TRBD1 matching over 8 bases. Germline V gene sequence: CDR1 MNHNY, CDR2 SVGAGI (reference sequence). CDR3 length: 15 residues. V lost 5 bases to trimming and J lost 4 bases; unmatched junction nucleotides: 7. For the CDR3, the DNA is TGTGCCAGCAGTCGCGGACAGGGTGAAAATCAGCCCCAGCATTTT. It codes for CASSRGQGENQPQHF.

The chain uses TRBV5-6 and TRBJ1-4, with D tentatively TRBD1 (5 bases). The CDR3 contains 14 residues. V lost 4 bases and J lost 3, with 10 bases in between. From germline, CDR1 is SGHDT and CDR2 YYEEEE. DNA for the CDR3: TGTGCCAGCAGCATAGGGGCGTCTAATGAAAAACTGTTTTTT. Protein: CASSIGASNEKLFF.

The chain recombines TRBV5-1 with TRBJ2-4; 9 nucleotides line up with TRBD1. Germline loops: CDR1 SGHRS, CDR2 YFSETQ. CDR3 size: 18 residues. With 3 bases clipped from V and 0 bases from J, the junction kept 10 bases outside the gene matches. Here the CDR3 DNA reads TGCGCCAGCAGCTCCGGGACAGGGTCCTTCGTAGCCAAAAACATTCAGTACTTC. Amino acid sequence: CASSSGTGSFVAKNIQYF. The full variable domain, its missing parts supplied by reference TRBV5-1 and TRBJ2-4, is KAGVTQTPRYLIKTRGQQVTLSCSPISGHRSVSWYQQTPGQGLQFLFEYFSETQRNKGNFPGRFSGRQFSNSRSEMNVSTLELGDSALYLCASSSGTGSFVAKNIQYFGAGTRLSVL.

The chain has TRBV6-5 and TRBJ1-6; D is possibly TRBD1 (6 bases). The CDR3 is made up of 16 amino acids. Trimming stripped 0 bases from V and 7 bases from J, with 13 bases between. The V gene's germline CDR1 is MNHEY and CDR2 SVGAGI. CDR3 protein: CASSYSFYRANSPLHF. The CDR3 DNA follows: TGTGCCAGCAGTTACTCGTTCTACAGGGCGAATTCACCCCTCCACTTT.

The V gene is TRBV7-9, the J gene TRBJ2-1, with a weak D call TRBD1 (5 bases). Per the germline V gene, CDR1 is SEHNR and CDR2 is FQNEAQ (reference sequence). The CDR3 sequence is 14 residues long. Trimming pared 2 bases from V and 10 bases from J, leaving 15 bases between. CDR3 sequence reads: CASSLWDETAEQFF. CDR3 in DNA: TGTGCCAGCAGCTTATGGGATGAGACAGCAGAGCAGTTCTTC.

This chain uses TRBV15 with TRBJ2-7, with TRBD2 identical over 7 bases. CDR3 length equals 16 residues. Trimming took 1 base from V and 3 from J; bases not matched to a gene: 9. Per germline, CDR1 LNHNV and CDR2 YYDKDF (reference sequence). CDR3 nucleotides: TGTGCCACCAGCAGAGGCGCCTCCAGGGACTACTACGAGCAGTACTTC. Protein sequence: CATSRGASRDYYEQYF.

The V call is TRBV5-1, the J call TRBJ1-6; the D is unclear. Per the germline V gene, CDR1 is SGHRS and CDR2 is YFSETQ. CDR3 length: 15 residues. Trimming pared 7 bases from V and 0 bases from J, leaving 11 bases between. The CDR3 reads CASREVLSYNSPLHF. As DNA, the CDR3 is TGCGCCAGCCGTGAGGTCCTCTCCTATAATTCACCCCTCCACTTT.

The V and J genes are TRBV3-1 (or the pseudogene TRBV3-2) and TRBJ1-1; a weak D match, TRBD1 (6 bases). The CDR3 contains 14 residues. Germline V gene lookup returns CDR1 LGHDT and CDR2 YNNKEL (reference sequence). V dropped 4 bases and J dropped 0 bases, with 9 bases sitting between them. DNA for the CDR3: TGTGCCAGCAGCCGTCGGACAGTGAACACTGAAGCTTTCTTT. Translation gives CASSRRTVNTEAFF.

CDR3 sequence: CASNGQGDEKLFF. DNA for the CDR3: TGTGCCAGCAACGGACAGGGCGATGAAAAACTGTTTTTT. The V gene is TRBV5-6, the J gene TRBJ1-4, with TRBD1 identical over 8 bases. This CDR3 has 13 amino acids. Losses at the gene ends were 6 bases for V and 6 bases for J; bases not matched to a gene: 4. Germline assignment: CDR1 SGHDT and CDR2 YYEEEE.

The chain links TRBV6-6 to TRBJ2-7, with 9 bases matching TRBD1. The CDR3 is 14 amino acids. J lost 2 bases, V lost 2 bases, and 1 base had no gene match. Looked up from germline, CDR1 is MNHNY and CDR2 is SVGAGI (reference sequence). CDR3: CASSYGTGPYEQYF. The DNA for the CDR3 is TGTGCCAGCAGTTACGGGACAGGGCCCTACGAGCAGTACTTC.

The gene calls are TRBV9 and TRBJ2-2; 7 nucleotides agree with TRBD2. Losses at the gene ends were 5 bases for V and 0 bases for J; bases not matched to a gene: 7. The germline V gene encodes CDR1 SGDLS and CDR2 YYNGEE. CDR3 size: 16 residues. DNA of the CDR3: TGTGCCAGCAGGAGGAGCGGGGACGCGAACACCGGGGAGCTGTTTTTT. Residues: CASRRSGDANTGELFF.

DNA for the CDR3: TGTGCCAGCAGCTTGGGGGGGACAGTGGACTACGAGCAGTACTTC. It codes for CASSLGGTVDYEQYF. The rearrangement uses TRBV5-5 and TRBJ2-7; TRBD1 agrees at 7 bases. CDR3 length: 15 amino acids. Germline CDR1 SGHKS, CDR2 YYEKEE (reference sequence). Trimming cost V 0 bases and J 3 bases; bases outside gene matches: 6.

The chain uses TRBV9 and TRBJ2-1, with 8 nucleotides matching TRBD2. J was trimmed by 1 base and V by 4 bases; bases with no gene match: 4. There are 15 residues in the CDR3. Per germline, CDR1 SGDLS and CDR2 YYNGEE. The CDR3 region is CASSLSGVSYNEQFF. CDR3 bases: TGTGCCAGCAGCCTTAGCGGGGTTTCCTACAATGAGCAGTTCTTC.

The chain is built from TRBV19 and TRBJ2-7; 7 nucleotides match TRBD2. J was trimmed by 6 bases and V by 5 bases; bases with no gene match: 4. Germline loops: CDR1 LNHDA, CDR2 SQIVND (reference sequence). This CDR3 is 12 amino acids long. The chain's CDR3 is CASSWGGLEQYF. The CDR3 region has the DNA TGTGCCAGTAGTTGGGGGGGTCTCGAGCAGTACTTC. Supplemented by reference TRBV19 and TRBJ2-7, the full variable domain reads DGGITQSPKYLFRKEGQNVTLSCEQNLNHDAMYWYRQDPGQGLRLIYYSQIVNDFQKGDIAEGYSVSREKKESFPLTVTSAQKNPTAFYLCASSWGGLEQYFGPGTRLTVT.